This is a list of T cell receptor beta chains from one sample in a study of cytomegalovirus exposure and HLA in healthy donors. TCRdb keeps only in-frame clones here, not all; method: immunoSEQ multiplex PCR. The sample lists 250,000 to 400,000 clones; approximately 88% were seen once. Sample: PBMCs. The receptors originated from a man in his thirties or forties in good health and CMV-seronegative. The CDR3 runs from the conserved cysteine through the conserved F or W. Each record gives: V gene, clone size, D gene, CDR3 length, J gene, CDR3 DNA, CDR3 protein. D genes are given only for firm matches. Size is omitted from some rows. Given values are once, few, many or a class for expanded clones.

v_call: TRBV29-1; clone_size: once; d_call: TRBD1; cdr3_length: 11; j_call: TRBJ1-2; cdr3_nt: TGCAGCAAGACAGGGGAGGTTGTCTACACCTTC; cdr3_aa: CSKTGEVVYTF
v_call: TRBV5-6; clone_size: .; d_call: TRBD1; cdr3_length: 16; j_call: TRBJ1-2; cdr3_nt: TGTGCCAGCAGCTGGTGGGGACAGACAAATAACTATGGCTACACCTTC; cdr3_aa: CASSWWGQTNNYGYTF
v_call: TRBV12-5; clone_size: .; d_call: .; cdr3_length: 12; j_call: TRBJ2-2; cdr3_nt: TGTGCTACTGCAGGAAACACCGGGGAGCTGTTTTTT; cdr3_aa: CATAGNTGELFF
v_call: TRBV4-3; clone_size: .; d_call: .; cdr3_length: 16; j_call: TRBJ2-7; cdr3_nt: TGCGCCAGCAGCCAAGATATGGCAGGGGTTTTCTACGAGCAGTACTTC; cdr3_aa: CASSQDMAGVFYEQYF
v_call: TRBV11-2; clone_size: .; d_call: TRBD2; cdr3_length: 16; j_call: TRBJ2-5; cdr3_nt: TGTGCCAGCAGCCCAGGACTAGCGGGTACCCAAGAGACCCAGTACTTC; cdr3_aa: CASSPGLAGTQETQYF
v_call: TRBV9; clone_size: .; d_call: .; cdr3_length: 17; j_call: TRBJ2-7; cdr3_nt: TGTGCCAGCAGCGTAGGAGATAGGGGCCCCCGAGTTCACGAGCAGTACTTC; cdr3_aa: CASSVGDRGPRVHEQYF
v_call: TRBV19; clone_size: .; d_call: TRBD2; cdr3_length: 15; j_call: TRBJ2-2; cdr3_nt: TGTGCCAGTAGTATGCGGGGGGGCCTCTCCGGGGAGCTGTTTTTT; cdr3_aa: CASSMRGGLSGELFF
v_call: TRBV27; clone_size: .; d_call: TRBD1; cdr3_length: 13; j_call: TRBJ1-2; cdr3_nt: TGTGCCAGCAGTTTATGGACAGGGGATGGCTACACCTTC; cdr3_aa: CASSLWTGDGYTF
v_call: TRBV6-5; clone_size: .; d_call: TRBD1; cdr3_length: 14; j_call: TRBJ1-3; cdr3_nt: TGTGCCAGCAAGATCAGGGGGCGTGGAAACACCATATATTTT; cdr3_aa: CASKIRGRGNTIYF
v_call: TRBV6-1; clone_size: .; d_call: .; cdr3_length: 13; j_call: TRBJ1-2; cdr3_nt: TGTGCCAGCAGGCCCACAGGGAACTATGGCTACACCTTC; cdr3_aa: CASRPTGNYGYTF
v_call: TRBV18; clone_size: .; d_call: TRBD1; cdr3_length: 15; j_call: TRBJ1-2; cdr3_nt: TGTGCCAGCTCATCCCTCGCCGGGACAGTCTATGGCTACACCTTC; cdr3_aa: CASSSLAGTVYGYTF
v_call: TRBV4-1; clone_size: .; d_call: TRBD1; cdr3_length: 15; j_call: TRBJ2-4; cdr3_nt: TGCGCCAGCAGCCAAGGGACAGGGGGCGCGAACATTCAGTACTTC; cdr3_aa: CASSQGTGGANIQYF
v_call: TRBV7-2; clone_size: .; d_call: .; cdr3_length: 16; j_call: TRBJ2-2; cdr3_nt: TGTGCCAGCAGCGTCCAGGTCTCTCTCAACACCGGGGAGCTGTTTTTT; cdr3_aa: CASSVQVSLNTGELFF
v_call: TRBV6-4; clone_size: .; d_call: .; cdr3_length: 15; j_call: TRBJ1-2; cdr3_nt: TGTGCCAGTAACAACGACGCGCAGGGAATCGGTGGCTACACCTTC; cdr3_aa: CASNNDAQGIGGYTF
v_call: TRBV5-1; clone_size: .; d_call: .; cdr3_length: 15; j_call: TRBJ1-5; cdr3_nt: TGCGCCAGCAGCCCGGGAGACAGTAGCAATCAGCCCCAGCATTTT; cdr3_aa: CASSPGDSSNQPQHF
v_call: TRBV29-1; clone_size: .; d_call: TRBD2; cdr3_length: 14; j_call: TRBJ2-7; cdr3_nt: TGCAGCGTTGTTTTGGCGGGGGACTCCTACGAGCAGTACTTC; cdr3_aa: CSVVLAGDSYEQYF
v_call: TRBV5-4; clone_size: .; d_call: TRBD1; cdr3_length: 14; j_call: TRBJ1-4; cdr3_nt: TGTGCCAGCAGCTCGACAGGGACTAATGAAAAACTGTTTTTT; cdr3_aa: CASSSTGTNEKLFF
v_call: TRBV29-1; clone_size: .; d_call: .; cdr3_length: 14; j_call: TRBJ2-1; cdr3_nt: TGCAGCTCTTGGAGTCAGGGGAGCTACAATGAGCAGTTCTTC; cdr3_aa: CSSWSQGSYNEQFF
v_call: TRBV7-9; clone_size: .; d_call: .; cdr3_length: 16; j_call: TRBJ1-4; cdr3_nt: TGTGCCAGCAGCTTAGGACGGACGGAGGGTAATGAAAAACTGTTTTTT; cdr3_aa: CASSLGRTEGNEKLFF
v_call: TRBV10-1; clone_size: .; d_call: .; cdr3_length: 14; j_call: TRBJ2-7; cdr3_nt: TGCGCCAGCAGTGAGTCGTCGGACAACTACGAGCAGTACTTC; cdr3_aa: CASSESSDNYEQYF
v_call: TRBV4-1; clone_size: .; d_call: TRBD2; cdr3_length: 17; j_call: TRBJ2-3; cdr3_nt: TGCGCCAGCAGCGCGACAATAGCGGGGGTTACCACAGATACGCAGTATTTT; cdr3_aa: CASSATIAGVTTDTQYF
v_call: TRBV6-1; clone_size: few; d_call: .; cdr3_length: 15; j_call: TRBJ1-1; cdr3_nt: TGTGCCAGCCATCTGGAGAGGGCCATGAACACTGAAGCTTTCTTT; cdr3_aa: CASHLERAMNTEAFF
v_call: TRBV18; clone_size: .; d_call: TRBD1; cdr3_length: 13; j_call: TRBJ2-7; cdr3_nt: TGTGCCAGCTCATACGACAGGGCTTACGAGCAGTACTTC; cdr3_aa: CASSYDRAYEQYF
v_call: TRBV7-9; clone_size: .; d_call: TRBD1; cdr3_length: 15; j_call: TRBJ1-3; cdr3_nt: TGTGCCAGCAGCCCGGGACAGGGGTTTACAAACACCATATATTTT; cdr3_aa: CASSPGQGFTNTIYF
v_call: TRBV7-2; clone_size: once; d_call: .; cdr3_length: 12; j_call: TRBJ2-5; cdr3_nt: TGTGCCAGCAGCCCTAGCTGGGAGACCCAGTACTTC; cdr3_aa: CASSPSWETQYF
v_call: TRBV6-1; clone_size: .; d_call: .; cdr3_length: 13; j_call: TRBJ2-3; cdr3_nt: TGTGCCAGCAGTGAATTATACACAGATACGCAGTATTTT; cdr3_aa: CASSELYTDTQYF
v_call: TRBV7-9; clone_size: once; d_call: TRBD1; cdr3_length: 16; j_call: TRBJ1-1; cdr3_nt: TGTGCCAGCAGCTTGAGACAGGGTGGTCACAACACTGAAGCTTTCTTT; cdr3_aa: CASSLRQGGHNTEAFF
v_call: TRBV5-6; clone_size: .; d_call: .; cdr3_length: 14; j_call: TRBJ1-4; cdr3_nt: TGTGCCAGCAGCTTGAGGGGAAATGGTGAAAAACTGTTTTTT; cdr3_aa: CASSLRGNGEKLFF